A selection of T cell receptor beta chains follows, all from one sample in a study of OX40 agonist ivuxolimab in advanced cancers. Generated by immunoSEQ multiplex PCR, the TCRdb table keeps only in-frame clones and is missing some. This sample has tens of thousands of clones; about 89% occur once, and the top ten carry about 0.3%. Sequences were derived from CD4+ or CD8+ T cells sorted from blood, sampled in a trial of the OX40 agonist ivuxolimab. The source of these receptors is an adult with an advanced solid tumor such as melanoma, head and neck, liver or kidney cancer. Both conserved end residues are part of each CDR3. A D gene is named only where the DNA matches it firmly. The size entry is marked missing in some rows and otherwise reads once, few, many or a size class.

clone size,J gene,V gene,D gene,CDR3 protein,CDR3 DNA
.,TRBJ1-1,TRBV5-1,.,CASSLVSGEGTEAFF,TGCGCCAGCAGCTTGGTATCAGGGGAAGGCACTGAAGCTTTCTTT
.,TRBJ2-7,TRBV18,TRBD1,CASSPDRPEQYF,TGTGCCAGCTCACCGGACAGGCCCGAGCAGTACTTC
once,TRBJ1-1,TRBV9,.,CASSVLQGQDTEAFF,TGTGCCAGCAGCGTTCTACAGGGTCAGGACACTGAAGCTTTCTTT
.,TRBJ2-1,TRBV19,.,CASSIDPGQRNEQFF,TGTGCCAGTAGTATAGATCCAGGACAGCGGAATGAGCAGTTCTTC
.,TRBJ2-6,TRBV19,.,CASSVDTGFSGANVLTF,TGTGCCAGTAGCGTGGACACCGGGTTTAGTGGGGCCAACGTCCTGACTTTC
.,TRBJ1-2,TRBV5-4,.,CASSLDREGFGYTF,TGTGCCAGCAGCTTGGACAGGGAGGGATTCGGCTACACCTTC
.,TRBJ2-5,TRBV4-1,TRBD2,CASSPGASGMWGGETQYF,TGCGCCAGCAGCCCAGGTGCTAGCGGGATGTGGGGTGGAGAGACCCAGTACTTC
once,TRBJ2-3,TRBV10-3,.,CAIGFLGTDTQYF,TGTGCCATTGGGTTCTTGGGCACAGATACGCAGTATTTT
.,TRBJ1-1,TRBV7-6,.,CASSLKRNTEAFF,TGTGCCAGCAGCTTAAAACGGAACACTGAAGCTTTCTTT
.,TRBJ1-1,TRBV5-1,.,CASSLAGEVGTEAFF,TGCGCCAGCAGCTTGGCCGGCGAGGTGGGCACTGAAGCTTTCTTT
.,TRBJ2-1,TRBV28,TRBD2,CASSLLAGISNEQFF,TGTGCCAGCAGTTTACTAGCGGGTATAAGCAATGAGCAGTTCTTC
.,TRBJ2-3,TRBV14,.,CASSQALGIDTDTQYF,TGTGCCAGCAGCCAAGCTCTCGGGATTGACACAGATACGCAGTATTTT
.,TRBJ1-1,TRBV5-1,.,CASSFKEYTEAFF,TGCGCCAGCAGCTTTAAGGAGTACACTGAAGCTTTCTTT